This entry describes one TCR beta chain. The data were produced by immunoSEQ multiplex PCR, yet TCRdb's version contains in-frame clones alone and is incomplete. This sample has about 110,000 clones, with about 89% found just once. The CDR3 has 12 amino acids. In germline, CDR1 is SGHRS, CDR2 YFSETQ. V was pared by 3 bases and J by 3 bases, with 6 bases between. No patient escaped relapse after autologous stem cell transplantation, and brentuximab vedotin exposure varied. This sample is drawn from a study of PD-1 blockade in classical Hodgkin lymphoma. The TCR was taken from a human donor with classical Hodgkin lymphoma. This sample comprised peripheral blood mononuclear cells (PBMCs), obtained before the second cycle of nivolumab. The chain couples TRBV5-1 to TRBJ1-2, with D possibly being TRBD1 (6 bases). The CDR3 region is CASSYRDYGYTF. In nucleotides, the CDR3 is TGCGCCAGCAGCTACAGGGACTATGGCTACACCTTC.